The 13 T cell receptor beta chains below were found in one sample sequenced in a study of T cells after yellow fever vaccination. TCRdb fed the 5' RACE reads into MiXCR, producing one record per CDR3 protein. The sample consists of about 47,000 distinct CDR3 sequences, 7% to 8.5% of them appearing once. Sequenced material: CD8+ T cells sorted from PBMCs, taken around 16 days after the first yellow fever vaccination. These receptors were taken from a man aged 18 to 30 who received the YFV17D yellow fever vaccine.

Turning to this clonotype: A read error is possible here, since a much larger clone lies one base away. The rearrangement joins TRBV6-1 to TRBJ2-5, with a tentative D call TRBD2 (7 bases). CDR3 length: 14 residues. The germline CDR1 and CDR2 sequences are MNHNS and SASEGT. The DNA for the CDR3 is TGTGCCAGCGCCTTTGGGGGGGCGGAGGAGACCCAGAACTTC. Encoded protein: CASAFGGAEETQNF.

This clonotype was seen ten or more times. The rearrangement uses TRBV24-1 and TRBJ2-2, with TRBD1 matching over 8 bases. V shed 11 bases, J shed 0 bases, and the junction held 1 base outside the gene matches. Germline V gene sequence: CDR1 KGHDR, CDR2 SFDVKD. There are 13 residues in the CDR3. CDR3 in DNA: TGTGCCATCAGGGGGCCGAACACCGGGGAGCTGTTTTTT. Translating gives CAIRGPNTGELFF.

On this clonotype: A read error is possible here, since a much larger clone lies one base away. V is TRBV7-9 and J is TRBJ2-5; unclear D gene. Germline V CDR1 and CDR2: SEHNR, FQNEAQ (reference sequence). This CDR3 has 14 amino acids. CDR3 loop: CASSLEVRKETKYF. CDR3 in DNA: TGTGCCAGCAGCTTAGAGGTCAGGAAAGAGACCAAGTACTTC.

The sample holds many counts of this clonotype. The chain joins TRBV29-1 to TRBJ1-4; weak D call: TRBD1 (5 bases). Trimming removed 4 bases from V and 5 bases from J, with 11 bases in between. The CDR3 extends over 13 amino acids. CDR1 is SQVTM and CDR2 is ANQGSEA in the germline V gene. CDR3 nucleotide sequence: TGCAGCGTTGTCGGGGCTGTAAATGAAAAACTGTTTTTT. Translating gives CSVVGAVNEKLFF.

This clonotype was observed many times. The rearrangement joins TRBV29-1 to TRBJ2-1; D not certain. CDR1 SQVTM and CDR2 ANQGSEA come from the germline V gene. The CDR3 consists of 11 residues. V dropped 6 bases and J dropped 8 bases, with 11 bases sitting between them. For the CDR3, the DNA is TGCAGCGTCAGGATGGATGATGAGCAGTTCTTC. It is translated as CSVRMDDEQFF.

This clonotype was recorded at least ten times. The V call is TRBV4-3, the J call TRBJ2-7; 9 bases fit TRBD1. Germline CDR1 is LGHNA and CDR2 is YSLEER. The CDR3 spans 14 residues. V dropped 4 bases and J dropped 3; count of bases not matched to a gene: 4. The CDR3 sequence: CASSPGQGGYEQYF. CDR3 DNA: TGCGCCAGCAGCCCGGGACAGGGAGGCTACGAGCAGTACTTC.

This clonotype has a count of ten or more. The rearrangement uses TRBV21-1 and TRBJ1-1. TRBV21-1 is given as a pseudogene. CDR3 length: 16 amino acids. CDR3 sequence: CASSKVGWMINTEAFF. CDR3 nucleotides: TGTGCCAGCAGCAAAGTAGGTTGGATGATAAACACTGAAGCTTTCTTT.

This clonotype showed up many times. V and J are TRBV5-5 and TRBJ2-1; possibly TRBD1 for D (6 bases). CDR1 is SGHKS and CDR2 is YYEKEE in the germline V gene (reference sequence). The CDR3 contains 13 residues. Trimming removed 5 bases at V and 4 bases at J, with 10 bases between. CDR3 sequence (DNA): TGTGCCAGCAGTACAGGGTCTTACAATGAGCAGTTCTTC. Translated: CASSTGSYNEQFF.

This clonotype was seen at least ten times. The CDR3 DNA reads TGCGCCAGCAGGGGTGACCGGGACCCCGGGGAGCTGTTTTTT. Amino acids: CASRGDRDPGELFF. V gene TRBV4-1 combines with J gene TRBJ2-2; the D call may be TRBD1 or TRBD2 (5 bases each). In germline, CDR1 is MGHRA, CDR2 YSYEKL. Trimming stripped 6 bases from V and 6 bases from J, with 14 bases between. The CDR3 covers 14 residues.

The chain has TRBV25-1 and TRBJ2-2; possible D gene TRBD2, 6 bases. Looked up from germline, CDR1 is MGHDK and CDR2 is SYGVNS. CDR3 size: 13 residues. V was cut by 8 bases and J by 1 base, with 8 bases left in between. CDR3 nucleotide sequence: TGTGCCAGCTCGGAGGGGAACACCGGGGAGCTGTTTTTT. Translation: CASSEGNTGELFF.

This clonotype has at least ten counts. V gene TRBV6-2 or TRBV6-3 combines with J gene TRBJ2-7, with 8 bases fitting TRBD1. Germline V gives CDR1 MNHEY, CDR2 SVGEGT. Unmatched junction bases numbered 11, after V lost 5 bases and J lost 2 bases. The CDR3 is 16 amino acids. Here the CDR3 reads CASSTRTGKNTYEQYF. Written as DNA, the CDR3 is TGTGCCAGCAGTACCCGGACAGGGAAAAACACCTACGAGCAGTACTTC.

The V call is TRBV5-4, the J call TRBJ2-7, with TRBD1 identical over 7 bases. Germline V gene sequence: CDR1 SGHNT, CDR2 YYREEE (reference sequence). CDR3 length: 15 residues. V dropped 3 bases and J dropped 3; count of bases not matched to a gene: 9. The CDR3 loop reads CASSWGQTSNYEQYF. The CDR3 DNA sequence: TGTGCCAGCAGCTGGGGACAGACTTCAAACTACGAGCAGTACTTC.

This clonotype was seen at least ten times. The chain links TRBV12-3 or TRBV12-4 to TRBJ1-1; D gene uncertain. The CDR3 extends over 14 amino acids. Trimming took off 5 bases at V and 1 base at J, with 11 bases between the two ends. Here the CDR3 reads CASSPLGGNTEAFF. The CDR3 DNA reads as TGTGCCAGCAGTCCCCTTGGAGGGAACACTGAAGCTTTCTTT.